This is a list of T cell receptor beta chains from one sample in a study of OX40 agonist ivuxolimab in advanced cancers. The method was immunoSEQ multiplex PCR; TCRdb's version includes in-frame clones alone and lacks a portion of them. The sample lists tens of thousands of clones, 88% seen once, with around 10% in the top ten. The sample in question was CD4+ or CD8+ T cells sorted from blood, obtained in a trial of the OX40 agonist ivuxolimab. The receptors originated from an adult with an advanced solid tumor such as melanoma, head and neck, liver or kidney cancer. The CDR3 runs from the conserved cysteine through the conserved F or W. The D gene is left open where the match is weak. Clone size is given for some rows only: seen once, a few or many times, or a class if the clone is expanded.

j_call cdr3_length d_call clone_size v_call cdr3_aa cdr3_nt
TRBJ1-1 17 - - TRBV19 CASSMGSIGAVNTEAFF TGTGCCAGTAGTATGGGTTCTATAGGGGCCGTTAACACTGAAGCTTTCTTT
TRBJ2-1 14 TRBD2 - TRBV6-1 CASSGAGGYNEQFF TGTGCCAGCAGTGGCGCGGGGGGATACAATGAGCAGTTCTTC
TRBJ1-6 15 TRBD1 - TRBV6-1 CASSAWTGTGSPLHF TGTGCCAGCAGTGCGTGGACCGGGACAGGCTCACCCCTCCACTTT
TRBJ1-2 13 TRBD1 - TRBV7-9 CASSDGTDLGYTF TGTGCCAGCAGCGACGGGACAGACTTAGGCTACACCTTC
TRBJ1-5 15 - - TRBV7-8 CASSLGTQVKQPQHF TGTGCCAGCAGCTTAGGGACACAGGTAAAGCAGCCCCAGCATTTT
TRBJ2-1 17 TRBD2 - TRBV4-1 CASSQGDSGGSYNEQFF TGCGCCAGCAGCCAAGGGGATAGCGGGGGCTCCTACAATGAGCAGTTCTTC
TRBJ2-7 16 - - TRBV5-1 CASSPTIGQYVSEQYF TGCGCCAGCAGCCCCACAATAGGACAGTACGTTAGCGAGCAGTACTTC
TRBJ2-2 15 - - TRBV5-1 CASSLYGEDTGELFF TGCGCCAGCAGCTTATATGGGGAGGACACCGGGGAGCTGTTTTTT
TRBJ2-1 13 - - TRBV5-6 CASSVGSYNEQFF TGTGCCAGCAGCGTAGGATCATACAATGAGCAGTTCTTC
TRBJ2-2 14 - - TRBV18 CASSPPTGAGELFF TGTGCCAGCTCACCACCGACGGGCGCCGGGGAGCTGTTTTTT
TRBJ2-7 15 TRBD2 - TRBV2 CASSELAGPTYEQYF TGTGCCAGCAGTGAACTAGCGGGGCCCACCTACGAGCAGTACTTC
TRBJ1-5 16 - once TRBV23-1 CASRRRGRVDNQPQHF TGCGCCAGCAGGCGCCGGGGCAGGGTGGACAATCAGCCCCAGCATTTT
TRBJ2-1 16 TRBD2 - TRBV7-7 CASSVSSGASYNEQFF TGTGCCAGCAGCGTCAGTAGCGGGGCATCCTACAATGAGCAGTTCTTC
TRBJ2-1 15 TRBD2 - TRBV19 CASSIILAGVNEQFF TGTGCCAGTAGTATAATACTAGCGGGAGTCAATGAGCAGTTCTTC
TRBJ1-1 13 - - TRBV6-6 CASSYRSNTEAFF TGTGCCAGCAGTTACAGGTCTAACACTGAAGCTTTCTTT
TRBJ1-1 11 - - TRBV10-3 CAISDRDRAFF TGTGCCATCAGTGACAGGGATAGGGCTTTCTTT
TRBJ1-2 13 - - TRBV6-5 CASKREFNYGYTF TGTGCCAGCAAACGGGAGTTTAACTATGGCTACACCTTC
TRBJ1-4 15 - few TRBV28 CASSERTRGNEKLFF TGTGCCAGCAGTGAACGAACAAGGGGTAATGAAAAACTGTTTTTT
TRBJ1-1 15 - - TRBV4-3 CASSQDKWGSSEAFF TGCGCCAGCAGCCAAGATAAGTGGGGGAGCTCTGAAGCTTTCTTT
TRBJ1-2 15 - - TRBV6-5 CASSYSKGSNYGYTF TGTGCCAGCAGTTACTCGAAGGGTTCTAACTATGGCTACACCTTC
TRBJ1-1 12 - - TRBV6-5 CASSYGGTEAFF TGTGCCAGCAGTTACGGAGGAACTGAAGCTTTCTTT
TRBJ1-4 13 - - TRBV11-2 CASSFSTGEKLFF TGTGCCAGCAGCTTTTCAACCGGCGAAAAACTGTTTTTT
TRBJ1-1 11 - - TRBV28 CASSSGDEAFF TGTGCCAGCAGTTCAGGGGATGAAGCTTTCTTT
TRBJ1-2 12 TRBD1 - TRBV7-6 CASSATGDGYTF TGTGCCAGCAGCGCGACAGGGGATGGCTACACCTTC
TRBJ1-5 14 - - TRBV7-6 CASSSGPTGQPQHF TGTGCCAGCAGCTCTGGTCCCACGGGACAGCCCCAGCATTTT
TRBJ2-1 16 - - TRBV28 CASSHDSRPPYNEQFF TGTGCCAGCAGTCACGACAGCCGACCCCCCTACAATGAGCAGTTCTTC
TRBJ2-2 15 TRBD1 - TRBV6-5 CASSYSGQGTGELFF TGTGCCAGCAGTTACTCGGGACAGGGCACCGGGGAGCTGTTTTTT
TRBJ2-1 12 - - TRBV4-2 CASSQDDYEQFF TGTGCCAGCAGCCAAGACGACTATGAGCAGTTCTTC
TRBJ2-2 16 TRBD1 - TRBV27 CASSTHRGQYTGELFF TGTGCCAGCAGTACCCACAGGGGTCAATACACCGGGGAGCTGTTTTTT
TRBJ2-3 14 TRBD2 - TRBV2 CASNLAGGTDTQYF TGTGCCAGCAACTTAGCGGGGGGCACAGATACGCAGTATTTT
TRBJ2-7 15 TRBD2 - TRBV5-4 CASSLEEGGPGEQYF TGTGCCAGCAGCTTGGAAGAGGGAGGGCCTGGAGAGCAGTACTTC
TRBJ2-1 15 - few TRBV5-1 CASSLVGVLGNEQFF TGCGCCAGCAGCTTGGTCGGGGTATTGGGCAATGAGCAGTTCTTC
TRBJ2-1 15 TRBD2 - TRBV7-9 CASSLLAGGLGEQFF TGTGCCAGCAGCTTACTAGCGGGAGGGCTTGGTGAGCAGTTCTTC
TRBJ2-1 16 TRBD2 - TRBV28 CASSSGLAGAGGEQFF TGTGCCAGCAGTTCCGGACTAGCGGGAGCTGGAGGTGAGCAGTTCTTC
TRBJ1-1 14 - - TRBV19 CASSMISGVTEAFF TGTGCCAGTAGTATGATATCAGGGGTTACTGAAGCTTTCTTT
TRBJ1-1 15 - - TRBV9 CASSEGGHLNTEAFF TGTGCCAGCAGCGAGGGGGGACACCTGAACACTGAAGCTTTCTTT
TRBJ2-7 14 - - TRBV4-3 CASSQDWGVGEQYF TGCGCCAGCAGCCAAGATTGGGGGGTTGGGGAGCAGTACTTC
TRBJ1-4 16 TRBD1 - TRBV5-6 CASSLLRGSSNEKLFF TGTGCCAGCAGCTTGCTCAGGGGGTCCTCTAATGAAAAACTGTTTTTT
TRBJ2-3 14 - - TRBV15 CATSRVHRTDTQYF TGTGCCACCAGCAGAGTTCACCGCACAGATACGCAGTATTTT
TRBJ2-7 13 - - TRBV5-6 CASSLSPVPEQYF TGTGCCAGCAGCTTGTCTCCCGTCCCCGAGCAGTACTTC
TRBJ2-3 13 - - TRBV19 CASSIDWADTQYF TGTGCCAGTAGTATAGATTGGGCAGATACGCAGTATTTT
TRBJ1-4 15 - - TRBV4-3 CASSQDGNFGEKLFF TGCGCCAGCAGCCAAGATGGGAATTTCGGTGAAAAACTGTTTTTT
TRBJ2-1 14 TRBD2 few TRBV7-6 CASSLGLAGNEQFF TGTGCCAGCAGCTTAGGACTAGCGGGAAATGAGCAGTTCTTC
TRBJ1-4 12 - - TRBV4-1 CASSPGREKLFF TGCGCCAGCAGCCCCGGCCGGGAAAAACTGTTTTTT
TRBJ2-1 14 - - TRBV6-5 CASSFAGAYNEQFF TGTGCCAGCAGTTTCGCGGGGGCTTACAATGAGCAGTTCTTC